This T cell receptor beta chain was retrieved from a study of CD8+ T cells in alopecia areata (dated by TCRdb to 2016 to 2019). About the full investigation: The treated patients took part in an open-label pilot trial in which moderate-to-severe alopecia areata was treated with oral tofacitinib at 5 to 10 mg twice daily. Tofacitinib was given for 6 to 18 months, followed by 6 months of follow-up off drug to assess delayed response and recurrence. Disease severity in treated patients was measured with the SALT score, which quantifies the percentage of affected scalp surface area. In both human patients and the C3H/HeJ mouse model, the study applied high-throughput TCRbeta sequencing to look at T cell clonal expansion in alopecia areata. Human TCRbeta sequencing covered scalp tissue and sorted CD4+ and CD8+ peripheral blood T cells from patchy and totalis/universalis alopecia areata patients and healthy controls. Biopsies were taken from tofacitinib-treated patients at baseline and again at 4 and 24 weeks into treatment, and several of those patients also had a later scalp biopsy. Scalp clonality was compared among normal scalp (n=4), patchy alopecia areata scalp (n=8), and alopecia totalis/universalis scalp (n=8). RNA came from the PAXgene miRNA kit for fixed scalp, the miRNeasy kit for PBMCs, and the RNeasy kit for mouse skin. TCRbeta CDR3 regions were amplified by immunoSEQ multiplex PCR using 35 Vbeta forward and 13 Jbeta reverse primers. General conclusions and limits of the study: Because the treated cohort was small and had just a single nonresponder, larger studies are needed to establish links between baseline CD8+ expansion and response. Tofacitinib significantly lowered scalp clonality and the number of expanded CD8+ clones among the top 100 scalp clones. Unlike mouse skin, which is dominated by gammadelta T cells, normal human skin has resident alphabeta T cells that are also sequenced, and this complicates analysis of the scalp TCR repertoire. Lesional scalp, especially in alopecia totalis/universalis, showed higher clonality and more expanded CD8+ clones than normal scalp, suggesting antigenic drive. Shared TCR sequences between patients were less evident than in mice, which may be partly attributable to HLA diversity in the patient population. Many expanded lesional clones were found to persist in scalp and blood during tofacitinib treatment, and relapse after treatment cessation may be partly explained by this persistence.

Libraries came from the immunoSEQ multiplex PCR assay. For TCR sequencing, RNA was extracted from every sample and reverse transcribed into cDNA to serve as template. First-strand cDNA was synthesized with SuperScript III using a 2:1 mix of oligo-dT and random hexamers. A synthetic immune receptor repertoire was used to measure amplification bias, and any remaining bias was corrected computationally. The paper's data handling went like this. After raw reads were preprocessed to remove errors, the CDR3 was defined following IMGT conventions as running from the conserved cysteine to phenylalanine. Clonality was computed by normalizing Shannon entropy by log2 of the number of productive unique TCRs and subtracting the result from 1. Scalp TCRbeta sequences were cross-referenced with sorted blood CD4 and CD8 repertoires so that the CD4 or CD8 identity of scalp clones could be inferred. TCRdb mirrors the immuneACCESS table, restricted to in-frame sequences. Some clones are absent from its copies; in checked studies, under half trace to an unresolved V gene, and the reason for the others is unknown. V and J calls and clone size are given by that table; D and trimming were obtained from the DNA. The sample table holds about 160,000 clones, of which roughly 65% were seen once. Approximately 0.9% of the sample belongs to the ten largest clones.

The time point label for this specimen denotes: less than five weeks on oral tofacitinib. Taken with the paper, the label for treatment or condition translates to: oral pan-JAK inhibitor, 5-10 mg twice daily. From alopecia areata patients, peripheral blood was collected along with lesional scalp punch biopsies. PBMCs were isolated by density centrifugation and stained for CD3, CD4 and CD8, after which CD4+ and CD8+ T cells were sorted on a FACSAria. Comments on this clone: Its antigen is not yet known. Base qualities are missing; no much larger clone stands one base away.

Per the germline V gene, SGDLS is the CDR1 and YYNGEE is the CDR2. Deletion took 1 base off V and 3 bases off J, with a span of 11 bases between the germline ends. Spanning cysteine to phenylalanine, the CDR3 consists of 14 amino acids. Left in the record is the CDR3 DNA by itself, 42 bases read in frame from the first base. This TCR derives from a human donor with alopecia areata. The chain joins TRBV9 to TRBJ2-7; no D gene can be assigned with confidence. Sequencing was performed on CD4+ T cells sorted from blood, taken at week 4, from a patient treated with tofacitinib. The CDR3 reads as follows: CASSVSAPSYEQYF. Read as DNA, the sequence is TGTGCCAGCAGCGTAAGTGCCCCGAGCTACGAGCAGTACTTC.